Following are 10 T cell receptor beta chains from one sample sequenced in a study of blood T cells in healthy people across ages. The authors ran a second PCR of about 6 to 11 cycles using a sample-barcoded 5' primer and a J-beta primer mix. TCRdb itself ran the 5' RACE reads through MiXCR, one entry per CDR3 protein. The sample lists about 1 million distinct CDR3 sequences, 35% to 50% seen once, with 18% in the top ten. Source material: blood. These receptors came from a woman in her sixties in good health.

This clonotype came up a few times. The chain carries TRBV7-9 and TRBJ2-7; 13 nucleotides match TRBD2. This CDR3 has 15 residues. In germline, CDR1 is SEHNR, CDR2 FQNEAQ (reference sequence). The V segment lost 4 bases and the J segment 7 bases; nucleotides outside the gene matches: 7. The chain's CDR3 is CASSYPTSGRSEQYF. CDR3 DNA sequence: TGTGCCAGCAGCTATCCGACTAGCGGGAGGAGTGAGCAGTACTTC. Combining the CDR3 with reference TRBV7-9 and TRBJ2-7 gives the whole variable domain DTGVSQNPRHKITKRGQNVTFRCDPISEHNRLYWYRQTLGQGPEFLTYFQNEAQLEKSRLLSDRFSAERPKGSFSTLEIQRTEQGDSAMYLCASSYPTSGRSEQYFGPGTRLTVT.

The chain uses TRBV15 and TRBJ2-1, with 7 bases fitting TRBD2. The CDR3 length is 15 residues. Trimming at V came to 6 bases and at J to 5 bases, leaving 10 bases not matched to a gene. The germline CDR1 and CDR2 sequences are LNHNV and YYDKDF (reference sequence). The CDR3: CATSPQRGRNNEQFF. DNA for the CDR3: TGTGCCACCAGTCCTCAGCGGGGCCGAAACAATGAGCAGTTCTTC.

This clonotype came up a few times. The chain combines TRBV6-5 with TRBJ2-7; D is unclear. Deletions cut 4 bases from V and 5 bases from J, with 27 bases between. The V gene's germline CDR1 is MNHEY and CDR2 SVGAGI. The CDR3 is 18 amino acids. The CDR3 reads CASSLILRRYTPFHEQYF. In DNA, the CDR3 is TGTGCCAGCAGTTTAATTTTGAGGCGGTACACGCCCTTCCACGAGCAGTACTTC.

In this sample, this clonotype turned up a few times. The CDR3 here is CAISESVGDNQPQHF. DNA of the CDR3: TGTGCCATCAGTGAGTCGGTAGGGGACAATCAGCCCCAGCATTTT. V is TRBV10-3 and J is TRBJ1-5; tentative D call: TRBD1 (5 bases). Trimming removed 0 bases at V and 3 bases at J, with 9 bases between. Germline V gene sequence: CDR1 ENHRY, CDR2 SYGVKD. The CDR3 runs to 15 residues.

This clonotype has just a few counts. This chain connects TRBV7-6 to TRBJ2-7, with 14 bases fitting TRBD2. Per the germline V gene, CDR1 is SGHVS and CDR2 is FNYEAQ. The CDR3 extends over 15 amino acids. V shed 5 bases, J shed 5 bases, and the junction held 5 bases outside the gene matches. CDR3 sequence reads: CASSPGTSGSNEQYF. The DNA of the CDR3 is TGTGCCAGCAGCCCAGGGACTAGCGGGAGTAACGAGCAGTACTTC.

The chain is built from TRBV6-1 and TRBJ1-5, with D tentatively TRBD1 (6 bases). The CDR3 has 16 amino acids. Trimming stripped 2 bases from V and 6 bases from J, with 17 bases between. Germline CDR1 and CDR2: MNHNS and SASEGT. CDR3 protein: CASSEIGSGVGQPQHF. The CDR3 nucleotides read TGTGCCAGCAGTGAAATAGGGTCAGGGGTCGGTCAGCCCCAGCATTTT.

The genes are TRBV6-2 or TRBV6-3 and TRBJ1-5; no clear D. Per germline, CDR1 MNHEY and CDR2 SVGEGT. The CDR3 is 15 residues long. V dropped 2 bases and J dropped 1 base, with 9 bases sitting between them. The chain's CDR3 is CASSYGPGSNQPQHF. The CDR3 DNA reads as TGTGCCAGCAGTTACGGTCCGGGAAGCAATCAGCCCCAGCATTTT.

A few counts support this clonotype. The chain couples TRBV20-1 to TRBJ2-3; no firm D call. The germline gives CDR1 DFQATT, CDR2 SNEGSKA (reference sequence). The CDR3 spans 14 residues. Trimming pared 8 bases from V and 1 base from J, leaving 16 bases between. The CDR3 coding sequence is TGCAGTCCATCACCCAACGACGGCACAGATACGCAGTATTTT. Translating gives CSPSPNDGTDTQYF.

The J gene is TRBJ2-5, the V gene TRBV27; D is perhaps TRBD1 (6 bases). The germline CDR1 and CDR2 sequences are MNHEY and SMNVEV (reference sequence). This CDR3 comprises 13 residues. V gave up 7 bases and J gave up 5 bases, with 14 bases separating them. The CDR3 protein is CASTGTLGETQYF. CDR3 bases: TGTGCCAGCACCGGGACATTGGGGGAGACCCAGTACTTC.

J is TRBJ2-7 and V is TRBV12-3 or TRBV12-4; the D gene is possibly TRBD1 (6 bases). Deletions cut 4 bases from V and 3 bases from J, with 13 bases between. The CDR3 runs 14 residues. The CDR3 sequence is CASSWTVEFYEQYF. The CDR3 DNA is TGTGCCAGCAGTTGGACAGTAGAGTTCTACGAGCAGTACTTC.